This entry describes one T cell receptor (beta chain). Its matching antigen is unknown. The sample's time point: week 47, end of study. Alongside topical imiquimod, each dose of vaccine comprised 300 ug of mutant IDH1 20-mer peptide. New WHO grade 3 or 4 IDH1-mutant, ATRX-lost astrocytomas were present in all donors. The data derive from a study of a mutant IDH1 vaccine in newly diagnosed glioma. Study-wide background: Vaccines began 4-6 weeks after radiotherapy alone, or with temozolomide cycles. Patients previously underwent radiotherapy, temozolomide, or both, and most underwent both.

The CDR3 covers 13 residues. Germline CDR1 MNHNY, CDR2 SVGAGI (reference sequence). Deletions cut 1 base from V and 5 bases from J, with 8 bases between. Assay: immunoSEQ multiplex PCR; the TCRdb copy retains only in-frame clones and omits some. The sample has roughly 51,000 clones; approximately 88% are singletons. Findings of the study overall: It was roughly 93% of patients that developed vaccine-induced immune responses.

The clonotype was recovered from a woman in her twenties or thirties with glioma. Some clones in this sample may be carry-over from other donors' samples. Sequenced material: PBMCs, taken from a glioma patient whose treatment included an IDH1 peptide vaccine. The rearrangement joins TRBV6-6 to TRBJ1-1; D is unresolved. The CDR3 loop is CASSYFVETEAFF. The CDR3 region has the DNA TGTGCCAGCAGTTACTTCGTCGAGACTGAAGCTTTCTTT.